These T cell receptor beta chains were read from a single sample in a study of blood T cell repertoires in COVID-19. Data came from immunoSEQ multiplex PCR; TCRdb stores just in-frame clones and leaves some out. The table has more than 60,000 clones, around four fifths seen once. Input material: peripheral blood. These receptors all stem from a human donor in a cohort sampled during active COVID-19. CDR3s include the opening cysteine and the closing phenylalanine or tryptophan. D genes are given only for firm matches. The size of a clone is reported for some rows only, either as once, few or many, or as a class for expanded clones.

D	V	size	length	J	DNA	CDR3
TRBD2	TRBV7-3	once	15	TRBJ2-3	TGTGCCAGCAGCACAGGACTAGCCGGCACAGATACGCAGTATTTT	CASSTGLAGTDTQYF
TRBD1	TRBV7-2	-	15	TRBJ1-4	TGTGCCAGCAGCCGGGACAGGGCAACTAATGAAAAACTGTTTTTT	CASSRDRATNEKLFF
-	TRBV5-6	-	16	TRBJ1-6	TGTGCCAGCAGCACGCGGAAAGGTTCCTATAATTCACCCCTCCACTTT	CASSTRKGSYNSPLHF
-	TRBV10-3	-	14	TRBJ1-1	TGTGCCATCAGTGAGTACGGGGTGAGCACTGAAGCTTTCTTT	CAISEYGVSTEAFF
-	TRBV13	-	18	TRBJ2-2	TGTGCCAGCAGCTTATCGCCCCACAGCTCGTCGAACACCGGGGAGCTGTTTTTT	CASSLSPHSSSNTGELFF
TRBD1	TRBV7-3	-	18	TRBJ1-5	TGTGCCAGCAGCTTAGTTGGGCAGGGGGCGAGTAGCAATCAGCCCCAGCATTTT	CASSLVGQGASSNQPQHF
-	TRBV7-3	-	14	TRBJ2-3	TGTGCCAGCAGTTACTCGGGGTCCACAGATACGCAGTATTTT	CASSYSGSTDTQYF
-	TRBV5-1	-	16	TRBJ2-5	TGCGCCAGCAGCCCGGGTGGGCAGAGGGCTGTGGAGACCCAGTACTTC	CASSPGGQRAVETQYF
TRBD1	TRBV2	-	14	TRBJ1-2	TGTGCCAACTCTAAGGACAGGGGGCTAAGGGGCTACACCTTC	CANSKDRGLRGYTF
-	TRBV28	-	17	TRBJ1-6	TGTGCCAGCAGAAGATCCCCGGAGGTATACTATAATTCACCCCTCCACTTT	CASRRSPEVYYNSPLHF
-	TRBV7-6	many	15	TRBJ2-5	TGTGCCAGCAGCTTAGGATCTCGGGGAGGAGAGACCCAGTACTTC	CASSLGSRGGETQYF
TRBD1	TRBV4-1	-	17	TRBJ2-7	TGCGCCAGCAGCCATATCCCGGGACAGGCCTCCTCCTACGAGCAGTACTTC	CASSHIPGQASSYEQYF
-	TRBV10-3	-	15	TRBJ2-7	TGTGCCATCAGTGAGTCCTTGACACCGACCTACGAGCAGTACTTC	CAISESLTPTYEQYF
-	TRBV6-5	-	15	TRBJ2-1	TGTGCCAGCAGTTACGGGCCAGGGGAAGACAATGAGCAGTTCTTC	CASSYGPGEDNEQFF
TRBD1	TRBV4-1	-	14	TRBJ2-7	TGCGCCAGCAGCCTGGACAGGCGGGCCTACGAGCAGTACTTC	CASSLDRRAYEQYF
TRBD1	TRBV4-3	-	15	TRBJ1-1	TGCGCCAGCAGCCAGCGGACAGGGAGGAACACTGAAGCTTTCTTT	CASSQRTGRNTEAFF
-	TRBV24-1	once	14	TRBJ2-5	TGTGCCACCAGTGATTTGCGGCAGGGATGGACCCAGTACTTC	CATSDLRQGWTQYF
TRBD1	TRBV7-2	-	14	TRBJ1-1	TGTGCCAGCAGCCGTAGACAGGGGAGGGCTGAAGCTTTCTTT	CASSRRQGRAEAFF
TRBD1	TRBV19	-	16	TRBJ1-5	TGTGCCAGTAGTTCCCTGACAGGGTGGAGCAATCAGCCCCAGCATTTT	CASSSLTGWSNQPQHF
-	TRBV7-2	-	12	TRBJ2-7	TGTGCCAGCAGCTTAGCGGTGGGACAAAAGTACTTC	CASSLAVGQKYF
-	TRBV27	-	14	TRBJ1-2	TGTGCCAGCAAACCCCAGGGGAGGGACTATGGCTACACCTTC	CASKPQGRDYGYTF
-	TRBV3-1/TRBV3-2	-	13	TRBJ1-6	TGTGCCAGCAGCCAAGACCCCGGTTCACCCCTCCACTTT	CASSQDPGSPLHF
-	TRBV9	-	18	TRBJ2-6	TGTGCCAGCAGCGTTAGCCTATATGCTAGTTCTGGGGCCAACGTCCTGACTTTC	CASSVSLYASSGANVLTF
-	TRBV18	-	11	TRBJ1-1	TGTGCCAGCTCCTTAGACACTGAAGCTTTCTTT	CASSLDTEAFF
-	TRBV27	-	14	TRBJ1-2	TGTGCCAGCAGTTTACGGGGGGCCGACTATGGCTACACCTTC	CASSLRGADYGYTF
-	TRBV3-1/TRBV3-2	few	14	TRBJ1-3	TGTGCCAGCAGCCGTTCGTCAGGGGGAAACACCATATATTTT	CASSRSSGGNTIYF
-	TRBV5-8	-	15	TRBJ1-1	TGTGCCAGCAGCTTGTGGAGTAACATGAACACTGAAGCTTTCTTT	CASSLWSNMNTEAFF
-	TRBV10-3	-	13	TRBJ1-5	TGTGCCATCAGTGAGTCGGGGGGTCAGCCCCAGCATTTT	CAISESGGQPQHF
-	TRBV7-9	-	15	TRBJ2-5	TGTGCCAGCAGCTTATCTCTAGCAGGTCCTGAGACCCAGTACTTC	CASSLSLAGPETQYF
-	TRBV2	few	12	TRBJ1-1	TGTGCCAGCAGTCCCTGGAACACTGAAGCTTTCTTT	CASSPWNTEAFF
-	TRBV5-6	-	15	TRBJ1-2	TGTGCCAGCAGCTTGGGGCTTCAGGGGCGTGGTGGCTACACCTTC	CASSLGLQGRGGYTF
TRBD1	TRBV5-1	-	14	TRBJ1-2	TGCGCCAGCAGCTCCCGGGACAGTGGCTATGGCTACACCTTC	CASSSRDSGYGYTF
-	TRBV12-3/TRBV12-4	-	12	TRBJ1-2	TGTGCCAGCAGCCTGACAGTCTATGGCTACACCTTC	CASSLTVYGYTF
-	TRBV30	-	14	TRBJ2-7	TGTGCCTGGAGTGACGGAGGGGATATCCACGAGCAGTACTTC	CAWSDGGDIHEQYF